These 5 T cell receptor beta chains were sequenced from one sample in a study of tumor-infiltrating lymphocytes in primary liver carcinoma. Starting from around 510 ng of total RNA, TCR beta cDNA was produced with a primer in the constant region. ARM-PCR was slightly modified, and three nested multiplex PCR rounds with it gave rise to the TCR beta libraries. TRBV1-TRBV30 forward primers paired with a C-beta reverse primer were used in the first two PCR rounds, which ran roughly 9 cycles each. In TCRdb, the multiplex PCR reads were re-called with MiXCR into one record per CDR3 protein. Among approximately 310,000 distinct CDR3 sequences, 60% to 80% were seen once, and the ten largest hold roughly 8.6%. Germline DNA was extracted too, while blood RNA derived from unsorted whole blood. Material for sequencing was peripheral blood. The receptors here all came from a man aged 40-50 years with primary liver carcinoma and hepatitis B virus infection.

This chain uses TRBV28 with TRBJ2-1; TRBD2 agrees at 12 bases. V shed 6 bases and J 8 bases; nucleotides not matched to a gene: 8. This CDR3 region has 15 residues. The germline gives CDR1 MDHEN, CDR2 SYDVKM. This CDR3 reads CASRPGLAGRDEQFF. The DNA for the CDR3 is TGTGCCAGCAGGCCGGGACTAGCGGGCAGGGATGAGCAGTTCTTC.

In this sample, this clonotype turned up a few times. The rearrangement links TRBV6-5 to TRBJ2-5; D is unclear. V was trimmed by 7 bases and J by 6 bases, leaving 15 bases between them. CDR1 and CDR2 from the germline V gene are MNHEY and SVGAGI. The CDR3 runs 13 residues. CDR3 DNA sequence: TGTGCCAGCACCGAAAGGACCGTAAAGACCCAGTACTTC. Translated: CASTERTVKTQYF.

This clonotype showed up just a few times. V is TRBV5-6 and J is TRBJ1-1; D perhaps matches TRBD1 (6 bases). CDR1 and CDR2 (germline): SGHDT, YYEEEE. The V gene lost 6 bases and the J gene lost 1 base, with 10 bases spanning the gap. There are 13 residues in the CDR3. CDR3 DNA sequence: TGTGCCAGCACCCTAGGGGGGAACACTGAAGCTTTCTTT. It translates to CASTLGGNTEAFF.

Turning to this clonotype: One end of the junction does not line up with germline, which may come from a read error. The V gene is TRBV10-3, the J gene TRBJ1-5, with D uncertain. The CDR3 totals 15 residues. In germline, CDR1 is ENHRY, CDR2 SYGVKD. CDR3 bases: TGTGCCATCAGTGAGGGGTTCAGCAGCAATCTGCCCCAGCATTTT. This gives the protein CAISEGFSSNLPQHF.

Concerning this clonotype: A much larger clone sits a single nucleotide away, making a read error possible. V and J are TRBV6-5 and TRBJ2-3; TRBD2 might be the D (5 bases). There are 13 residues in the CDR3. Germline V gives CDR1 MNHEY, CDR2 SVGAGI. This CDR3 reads CACRETGTDTQYF. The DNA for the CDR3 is TGTGCCTGCAGAGAGACGGGGACAGATACGCAGTATTTT.